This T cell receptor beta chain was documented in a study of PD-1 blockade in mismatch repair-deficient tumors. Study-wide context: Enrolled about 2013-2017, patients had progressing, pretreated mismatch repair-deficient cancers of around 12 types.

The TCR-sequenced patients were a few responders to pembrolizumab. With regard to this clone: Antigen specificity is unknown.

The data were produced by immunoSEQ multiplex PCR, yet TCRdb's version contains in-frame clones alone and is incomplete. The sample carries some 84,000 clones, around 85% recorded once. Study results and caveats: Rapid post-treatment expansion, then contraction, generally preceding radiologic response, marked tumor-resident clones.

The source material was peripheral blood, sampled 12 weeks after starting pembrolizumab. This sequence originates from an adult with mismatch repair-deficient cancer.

The CDR3 DNA follows: TGTGCCAGCAGCTTAACGTCGGGGGGGTGGCAGGACCGGAGGAATGAGCAGTTCTTC. It is translated as CASSLTSGGWQDRRNEQFF. The genes are TRBV7-3 and TRBJ2-1, with 8 bases matching TRBD2. The CDR3 has 19 residues. The germline V gene has CDR1 SGHTA and CDR2 FQGTGA. J was trimmed by 7 bases and V by 0 bases; bases with no gene match: 17.